The present TCR beta chain was sequenced within a study of cytomegalovirus exposure and HLA in healthy donors. Sampled while nominally healthy, donors likely had unrecorded immune exposures. The V segment lost 5 bases and the J segment 1 base; nucleotides outside the gene matches: 4. Per the germline V gene, CDR1 is MNHEY and CDR2 is SMNVEV (reference sequence). This CDR3 is built from 14 residues. PCR employed 60 Vbeta and 13 Jbeta primers. TCRdb keeps only in-frame clones here, not all; method: immunoSEQ multiplex PCR. The sample includes 130,000 to 150,000 clones, around 10% of them seen just once. General observations from the study: Among donors in an Asian-associated ancestry cluster, a later analysis reportedly found fewer N-insertions than the roughly 700-donor mean.

A word on this clone: The antigen is unknown.

Source material: PBMCs. This TCR came from a male donor in good health and CMV-seronegative. This sequence joins TRBV27 and TRBJ2-5; the match to TRBD1 covers 7 bases. The CDR3 sequence: CASSKQGTQETQYF. DNA for the CDR3: TGTGCCAGCAGTAAACAGGGGACCCAAGAGACCCAGTACTTC.